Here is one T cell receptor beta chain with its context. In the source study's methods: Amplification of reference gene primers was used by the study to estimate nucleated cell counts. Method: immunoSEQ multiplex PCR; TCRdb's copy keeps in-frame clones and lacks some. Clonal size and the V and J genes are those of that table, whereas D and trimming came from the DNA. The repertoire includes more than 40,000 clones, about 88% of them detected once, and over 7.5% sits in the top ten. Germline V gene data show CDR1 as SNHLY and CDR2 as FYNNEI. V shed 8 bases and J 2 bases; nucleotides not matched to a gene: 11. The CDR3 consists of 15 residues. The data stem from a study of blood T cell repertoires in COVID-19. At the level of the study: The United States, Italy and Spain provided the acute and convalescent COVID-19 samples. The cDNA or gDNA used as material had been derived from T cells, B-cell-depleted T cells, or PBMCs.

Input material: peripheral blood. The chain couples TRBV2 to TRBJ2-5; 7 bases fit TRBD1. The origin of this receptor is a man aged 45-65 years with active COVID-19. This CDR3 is CASERSSGQQETQYF. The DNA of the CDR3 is TGTGCCAGCGAAAGATCCTCGGGACAGCAAGAGACCCAGTACTTC.